The T cell receptor (beta chain) under discussion was sequenced for a study of blood T cell repertoires in COVID-19. About the study: Samples came from the United States, Italy and Spain, spanning acute and convalescent COVID-19.

The CDR3 extends over 16 amino acids. After removal of 5 bases from V and 5 bases from J, the junction contained 14 bases not matched to a gene. Germline V gene lookup returns CDR1 SEHNR and CDR2 FQNEAQ (reference sequence). Measured with immunoSEQ multiplex PCR; TCRdb has only the in-frame clones, and not every one. The table lists around 50,000 clones, 90% of them singletons. Sequences were obtained from peripheral blood. This chain uses TRBV7-9 with TRBJ1-2; 7 bases align to TRBD1. This sequence was found in a human donor in a cohort sampled during active COVID-19. CDR3 protein: CASSRQTRQGSYGYTF. The CDR3 bases are TGTGCCAGCAGCCGCCAGACGAGACAGGGCTCATATGGCTACACCTTC.